The clone carrying this T cell receptor (beta chain) turned up a few times. Its antigen is not known. The CDR3 loop spans 15 amino acids. The V end lost 2 bases, the J end lost 0 bases, and 10 bases lay between the germline ends. Per germline, CDR1 GTSNPN and CDR2 SVGIG (reference sequence). These data belong to a study of response to subunit inactivated influenza vaccine. Points from the study as a whole: The study's authors posited that every seasonal influenza vaccination enlists few new T cells.

TCRdb independently ran MiXCR on the RT-PCR reads; one entry per CDR3 protein. Here the sample spans roughly 650,000 distinct CDR3 sequences, approximately 14% being singletons. The chain combines TRBV30 with TRBJ2-2; D perhaps matches TRBD1 (5 bases). The starting material was PBMCs from blood, obtained less than 13 days after vaccination. This TCR was sampled from a man between 45 and 60 years old who received an inactivated influenza vaccine. CDR3 protein: CAWSSKTANTGELFF. In DNA form, the CDR3 reads TGTGCCTGGAGTTCCAAGACAGCGAACACCGGGGAGCTGTTTTTT.